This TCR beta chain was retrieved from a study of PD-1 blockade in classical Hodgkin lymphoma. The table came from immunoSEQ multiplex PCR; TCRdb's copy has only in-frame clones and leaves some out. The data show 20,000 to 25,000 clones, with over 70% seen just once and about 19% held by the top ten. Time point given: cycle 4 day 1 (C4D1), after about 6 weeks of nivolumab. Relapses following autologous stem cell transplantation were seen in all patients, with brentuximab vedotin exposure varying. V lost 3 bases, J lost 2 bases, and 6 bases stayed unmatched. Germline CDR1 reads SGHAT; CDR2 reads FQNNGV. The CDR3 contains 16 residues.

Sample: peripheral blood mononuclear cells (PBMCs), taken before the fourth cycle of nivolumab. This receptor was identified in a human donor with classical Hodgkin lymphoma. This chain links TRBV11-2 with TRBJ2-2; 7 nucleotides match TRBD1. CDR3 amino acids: CASSFGQAANTGELFF. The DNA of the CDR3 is TGTGCCAGCAGCTTCGGACAGGCCGCTAACACCGGGGAGCTGTTTTTT.